This T cell receptor (beta chain) was sequenced in a study of Ad26.COV2.S vaccination and SARS-CoV-2 variants. Study results and caveats: Analytic work on TCR breadth and depth might have understated the full extent of total T cell responses. Vaccine recipients posted higher spike-specific TCR breadth than their placebo counterparts. Post-vaccination breadth of spike-specific CD8+ and CD4+ T cell responses was reportedly substantial. Breadth of non-spike TCRs did not differ between vaccinees and placebo recipients.

Details on this clone: Its target is not known.

The protocol was immunoSEQ multiplex PCR, while the TCRdb copy is restricted to in-frame clones and leaves out a portion. The table has more than 150,000 clones, roughly 87% seen once. Looked up from germline, CDR1 is MNHEY and CDR2 is SMNVEV (reference sequence). Unmatched junction bases numbered 13, after V lost 6 bases and J lost 7 bases. The CDR3 runs 16 residues. The source was peripheral blood, collected after recovery from COVID-19. This clonotype was sampled from a human donor who had recovered from COVID-19. The genes are TRBV27 and TRBJ2-1; 9 bases match TRBD1. CDR3 amino acids: CASRLPDTGGRNEQFF. DNA of the CDR3: TGTGCCAGCAGGCTCCCCGATACAGGGGGCCGGAATGAGCAGTTCTTC.